This T cell receptor (beta chain) was recovered during a study of blood T cell repertoires in COVID-19. The protocol was immunoSEQ multiplex PCR, while the TCRdb copy is restricted to in-frame clones and leaves out a portion. The sample records approximately 70,000 clones, approximately 88% being singletons. The CDR3 runs 12 residues. Germline assignment: CDR1 LNHNV and CDR2 YYDKDF (reference sequence). V lost 4 bases and J lost 7, with 8 bases in between. The specimen sequenced was peripheral blood. This sequence joins TRBV15 and TRBJ2-1, with a weak D call TRBD2 (5 bases). This TCR came from a woman aged 45-65 years with acute or convalescent COVID-19. The CDR3 DNA follows: TGTGCCACCAGCACTCGGGAAAATGAGCAGTTCTTC. Its protein is CATSTRENEQFF.